Presented here are 16 T cell receptor beta chains from one specimen sequenced in a study of PD-L1 blockade in urothelial cancer. Time point indicated: peripheral blood 6 weeks after treatment start. Produced via immunoSEQ multiplex PCR; TCRdb's table is partial and in-frame only. The table shows tens of thousands of clones, with more than 70% occurring only once. The sequencing used PBMCs, collected around atezolizumab (anti-PD-L1) treatment. These receptors all stem from a man in his sixties with urothelial cancer.

The chain links TRBV7-2 to TRBJ2-3; 8 bases are shared with TRBD1. Germline loops: CDR1 SGHTA, CDR2 FQGNSA. The CDR3 is 15 amino acids. V shed 5 bases, J shed 6 bases, and the junction held 10 bases outside the gene matches. CDR3 sequence: CASSPEDRDLDTQYF. As DNA, the CDR3 is TGTGCCAGCAGCCCGGAGGACAGGGATCTTGATACGCAGTATTTT.

The CDR3 region has the DNA TGTGCCAGCAGCCCCCGGGACAGGTATTTTGGCTACACCTTC. Translated, it gives CASSPRDRYFGYTF. V is TRBV7-2 and J is TRBJ1-2; 8 nucleotides line up with TRBD1. The CDR3 totals 14 residues. The V gene's germline CDR1 is SGHTA and CDR2 FQGNSA. The V segment lost 5 bases and the J segment 7 bases; nucleotides outside the gene matches: 9.

V gene TRBV7-9 combines with J gene TRBJ2-5, with D perhaps TRBD1 (5 bases). The CDR3 spans 14 residues. Trimming pared 1 base from V and 5 bases from J, leaving 11 bases between. The V gene's germline CDR1 is SEHNR and CDR2 FQNEAQ (reference sequence). The DNA of the CDR3 is TGTGCCAGCAGCTTAGAAGGGGTGGGCGAGACCCAGTACTTC. Translating it yields CASSLEGVGETQYF.

The chain recombines TRBV4-2 with TRBJ2-2, with TRBD2 identical over 11 bases. J was trimmed by 3 bases and V by 4 bases; bases with no gene match: 4. The CDR3 covers 16 residues. Germline V lookup: CDR1 LGHNA, CDR2 YNFKEQ. This chain's CDR3 is CASSLSGGGYTGELFF. The DNA of the CDR3 is TGTGCCAGCAGCCTTAGCGGGGGGGGATACACCGGGGAGCTGTTTTTT.

The chain is built from TRBV6-1 and TRBJ2-1; 10 bases match TRBD2. V lost 5 bases and J lost 8; bases outside the gene matches: 6. Per the germline V gene, CDR1 is MNHNS and CDR2 is SASEGT. The CDR3 extends over 14 amino acids. CDR3 amino acids: CASSTSGKEYEQFF. Written as DNA, the CDR3 is TGTGCCAGCAGTACTAGCGGGAAGGAGTATGAGCAGTTCTTC.

The gene calls are TRBV5-8 and TRBJ2-5, with 9 bases fitting TRBD2. CDR1 is SGHTS, CDR2 YDEGEE, per germline. This CDR3 has 17 amino acids. V was pared by 6 bases and J by 5 bases, with 17 bases of the junction left unmatched. The CDR3 spells CASTPFRAGGLGETQYF. CDR3 sequence (DNA): TGTGCCAGCACCCCTTTCCGAGCGGGGGGCCTCGGGGAGACCCAGTACTTC. The full variable domain, rest sourced from reference TRBV5-8 and TRBJ2-5, is EAGVTQSPTHLIKTRGQQATLRCSPISGHTSVYWYQQALGLGLQFLLWYDEGEERNRGNFPPRFSGRQFPNYSSELNVNALELEDSALYLCASTPFRAGGLGETQYFGPGTRLLVL.

This chain joins TRBV6-1 and TRBJ1-2, with D tentatively TRBD1 (6 bases). This CDR3 is built from 14 residues. Trimming took 2 bases from V and 8 from J, leaving 15 bases between them. CDR1 is MNHNS and CDR2 is SASEGT in the germline V gene. As DNA, the CDR3 is TGTGCCAGCAGTGAAACCAGGACAGCTTTCGGCTACACCTTC. This codes for CASSETRTAFGYTF.

This rearrangement joins TRBV5-1 to TRBJ1-3, with 7 bases aligning to TRBD1. The germline V gene has CDR1 SGHRS and CDR2 YFSETQ. This CDR3 region has 15 residues. The ends lost 4 bases at V and 5 bases at J; junction bases unmatched: 9. The CDR3 loop is CASSKGQPERNTIYF. The CDR3 nucleotides are TGCGCCAGCAGCAAGGGACAGCCGGAAAGAAACACCATATATTTT.

This chain links TRBV7-9 with TRBJ2-3; 7 nucleotides agree with TRBD1. After removal of 2 bases from V and 1 base from J, the junction contained 0 bases not matched to a gene. This CDR3 contains 14 residues. The germline gives CDR1 SEHNR, CDR2 FQNEAQ (reference sequence). The chain's CDR3 is CASSLTGGTDTQYF. For the CDR3, the DNA is TGTGCCAGCAGCTTAACAGGGGGCACAGATACGCAGTATTTT.

This chain connects TRBV6-1 to TRBJ1-5; no firm D call. Germline CDR1 and CDR2: MNHNS and SASEGT. V was pared by 7 bases and J by 3 bases, with 10 bases between. The CDR3 length is 13 residues. The CDR3 DNA is TGTGCCAGCACTCGGTCCAACAATCAGCCCCAGCATTTT. It is translated as CASTRSNNQPQHF.

This clone was recorded only once. The chain uses TRBV10-2 and TRBJ2-7, with TRBD1 identical over 8 bases. The CDR3 covers 14 residues. V shed 0 bases, J shed 5 bases, and the junction held 3 bases outside the gene matches. Germline CDR1 and CDR2: WSHSY and SAAADI. This CDR3 is CASSESRTGNEQYF. The DNA of the CDR3 is TGCGCCAGCAGTGAGTCCCGGACAGGGAACGAGCAGTACTTC.

The rearrangement links TRBV30 to TRBJ2-7; tentatively, D is TRBD1 (5 bases). Germline lookup yields CDR1 GTSNPN and CDR2 SVGIG (reference sequence). The V and J ends lost 4 bases and 4 bases respectively, with 17 bases between them. The CDR3 sequence is 14 residues long. The CDR3 spells CAWTLDTRRYEQYF. The CDR3 DNA reads as TGTGCCTGGACCCTGGACACCCGAAGGTACGAGCAGTACTTC.

The chain is built from TRBV7-9 and TRBJ1-2; 8 nucleotides align to TRBD1. Trimming at V came to 5 bases and at J to 4 bases, leaving 6 bases not matched to a gene. The CDR3 spans 14 residues. The germline V gene has CDR1 SEHNR and CDR2 FQNEAQ (reference sequence). CDR3 bases: TGTGCCAGCAGCCTCAGGGGGCTCGGCTATGGCTACACCTTC. It yields the protein CASSLRGLGYGYTF.

The rearrangement uses TRBV5-1 and TRBJ2-1, with a tentative D call TRBD1 (6 bases). Germline CDR1 and CDR2: SGHRS and YFSETQ. The CDR3 extends over 14 amino acids. The V and J ends lost 3 bases and 4 bases respectively, with 11 bases between them. CDR3 DNA sequence: TGCGCCAGCAGCTCGGACAGCACTTACAATGAGCAGTTCTTC. This encodes CASSSDSTYNEQFF.

This clone was counted a few times. This chain connects TRBV7-8 to TRBJ1-5, with D possibly being TRBD1 (6 bases). The CDR3 runs 15 residues. Per the germline V gene, CDR1 is SGHVS and CDR2 is FQNEAQ. Trimming took 5 bases from V and 7 from J, leaving 18 bases between them. The CDR3 region is CASSLIGGAQQPQHF. In nucleotides, the CDR3 is TGTGCCAGCAGCCTTATCGGGGGGGCTCAGCAGCCCCAGCATTTT.

The gene calls are TRBV5-1 and TRBJ2-1; 9 bases match TRBD2. V trimming: 2 bases; J trimming: 3 bases; junction bases outside the gene matches: 6. The CDR3 extends over 16 amino acids. The germline V gene encodes CDR1 SGHRS and CDR2 YFSETQ. The CDR3 loop is CASSFIAGVGYNEQFF. The CDR3 bases are TGCGCCAGCAGCTTCATAGCGGGAGTGGGCTACAATGAGCAGTTCTTC.